This T cell receptor beta chain was observed in a study of T-cell memory formation after mild COVID-19. Germline V gives CDR1 ENHRY, CDR2 SYGVKD. With 0 bases clipped from V and 4 bases from J, the junction kept 7 bases outside the gene matches. The CDR3 runs 16 residues. One entry per CDR3 protein, called by TCRdb with MiXCR from the 5' RACE reads. The sample comprises about 110,000 distinct CDR3 sequences, over 15% of which are singletons, and around 28% rests with the top ten. This TCR derives from an adult woman who had mild COVID-19 (a few samples of this study predate the infection). Cell type and time point are not known. Source material: PBMCs or a T cell subset sorted from them (not recorded which). The chain is built from TRBV10-3 and TRBJ2-3, with TRBD2 matching 7 bases. The CDR3: CAISESLSGIADTQYF. The CDR3 DNA follows: TGTGCCATCAGTGAGTCTCTAAGCGGGATCGCAGATACGCAGTATTTT.